This TCR beta chain was recorded in a study of beta chain features in type 1 diabetes. Whole-study findings and limits: In the patient group, naive, central memory and Treg TCRB repertoires seemed more alike than in the healthy donor group. All four CD4+ subsets of Type 1 diabetes patients contained TCRB CDR3s that were moderately but significantly shorter. It was possible that PCR favored shorter templates, equally so in patients and controls.

This clone has only a few counts. The target antigen is unknown. What was sequenced were expressed TCRB transcripts, since all of the isolated RNA had been reverse transcribed. The study sequenced naive, central memory and regulatory T cell samples to an average of roughly 3.8 million reads. The repertoire was sequenced with immunoSEQ multiplex PCR; TCRdb's copy has only in-frame clones and lacks some. The sample has almost 350,000 clones, around 9.7% seen once. The CDR3 sequence is 15 residues long. Germline assignment: CDR1 LGHNA and CDR2 YSLEER. Trimming stripped 0 bases from V and 7 bases from J, with 10 bases between. Sorting of CD4+ naive, central memory, regulatory and stem cell-like memory cells was performed via CD45RO/CCR7/CD25/CD127/CD95/CD27.

The chain carries TRBV4-3 and TRBJ1-6; D call uncertain. The sequencing input was central memory CD4+ T cells from blood. The TCR was taken from a young man with type 1 diabetes. The CDR3 nucleotides read TGCGCCAGCAGCCAAGACAAGGGCCCGAATTCACCCCTCCACTTT. This translates into CASSQDKGPNSPLHF.